The 15 T cell receptor beta chains presented below share a single source sample, sequenced in a study of blood T cell repertoires in COVID-19. The method was immunoSEQ multiplex PCR; TCRdb's version includes in-frame clones alone and lacks a portion of them. The sample lists 85,000 to 100,000 clones; approximately 90% were seen once. The specimen was peripheral blood. These receptors originate from a man between 45 and 60 years old with active or convalescent COVID-19.

The rearrangement links TRBV9 to TRBJ2-1, with 8 bases lining up with TRBD2. The CDR3 extends over 16 amino acids. With 4 bases clipped from V and 7 bases from J, the junction kept 13 bases outside the gene matches. Germline loops: CDR1 SGDLS, CDR2 YYNGEE. Written as DNA, the CDR3 is TGTGCCAGCAGCTCCCATTTAGTTAGCGGGAAGAATGAGCAGTTCTTC. It encodes CASSSHLVSGKNEQFF.

V gene TRBV20-1 combines with J gene TRBJ1-2, with a weak D call TRBD1 (5 bases). Germline values: CDR1 DFQATT, CDR2 SNEGSKA (reference sequence). V was pared by 6 bases and J by 4 bases, with 9 bases between. The CDR3 covers 11 residues. The CDR3 spells CSAVDSYGYTF. DNA for the CDR3: TGCAGTGCGGTTGACAGCTATGGCTACACCTTC.

V is TRBV9 and J is TRBJ2-3; D is possibly TRBD2 (6 bases). The CDR3 is made up of 15 amino acids. The V gene lost 2 bases and the J gene lost 0 bases, with 10 bases spanning the gap. Germline CDR1 and CDR2: SGDLS and YYNGEE. The CDR3 DNA follows: TGTGCCAGCAGCGTGGGGGGAGTGAGCACAGATACGCAGTATTTT. This translates into CASSVGGVSTDTQYF.

Concerning this clone: Given the absence of the conserved phenylalanine or tryptophan at the CDR3 end, a read error is likely. The DNA is left out, because the CDR3 cannot be placed on it with certainty; the CDR3 is given as TCRdb lists it. The V call is TRBV3-1 (or the pseudogene TRBV3-2), the J call TRBJ1-2; the listed D gene, TRBD1, was not tested against the DNA. The CDR3 has 10 amino acids, counting both end residues. CDR1 and CDR2 from the germline V gene are LGHDT and YNNKEL (reference sequence). CDR3 in amino acids: CASSQDLGVS.

The chain is built from TRBV2 and TRBJ2-5; D is possibly TRBD2 (5 bases). Germline loops: CDR1 SNHLY, CDR2 FYNNEI. Trimming shortened V by 5 bases and J by 4 bases, and 8 bases separated the two germline ends. The CDR3 extends over 12 amino acids. The CDR3 protein is CASSRGLETQYF. The CDR3 DNA follows: TGTGCCAGCAGTAGAGGGTTAGAGACCCAGTACTTC.

This clone occurred once. The gene calls are TRBV4-1 and TRBJ2-7; 8 bases map to TRBD1. Germline V gene sequence: CDR1 MGHRA, CDR2 YSYEKL. The CDR3 sequence is 18 residues long. The junction had 16 bases not matched to a gene; V was cut back by 2 bases and J by 4 bases. CDR3 protein: CASSQRSLEQGVVYEQYF. DNA for the CDR3: TGCGCCAGCAGCCAAAGATCTCTAGAACAGGGGGTAGTTTACGAGCAGTACTTC.

This clone has just a few counts. The chain is built from TRBV5-1 and TRBJ1-3; 8 positions agree with TRBD1. Trimming cost V 4 bases and J 3 bases; bases outside gene matches: 3. Germline V CDR1 and CDR2: SGHRS, YFSETQ. CDR3 length: 14 residues. The CDR3 region is CASSIQGGGNTIYF. The CDR3, as DNA: TGCGCCAGCAGCATACAGGGGGGTGGAAACACCATATATTTT.

This clone was observed a handful of times. The chain couples TRBV18 to TRBJ1-1; 10 bases map to TRBD1. The CDR3 is made up of 14 amino acids. Germline V lookup: CDR1 KGHSH, CDR2 LQKENI. Trimming removed 6 bases from V and 1 base from J; junction bases left unmatched: 2. CDR3 protein: CASSRQGANTEAFF. In nucleotides, the CDR3 is TGTGCCAGCTCTCGACAGGGGGCGAACACTGAAGCTTTCTTT.

The chain links TRBV2 to TRBJ2-7; 9 positions match TRBD1. Germline V gene data show CDR1 as SNHLY and CDR2 as FYNNEI. With 4 bases clipped from V and 6 bases from J, the junction kept 4 bases outside the gene matches. The CDR3 length is 13 residues. The CDR3 sequence: CASSGDRVSEQYF. The DNA for the CDR3 is TGTGCCAGCAGTGGGGACAGGGTTTCCGAGCAGTACTTC.

This clone occurred once. This sequence joins TRBV9 and TRBJ2-7; 7 positions agree with TRBD2. Germline assignment: CDR1 SGDLS and CDR2 YYNGEE. The CDR3 has 11 amino acids. The ends lost 3 bases at V and 10 bases at J; junction bases unmatched: 4. The CDR3 nucleotides are TGTGCCAGCAGCGCAGGACTAGATCAGTACTTC. Amino acids: CASSAGLDQYF.

V and J are TRBV29-1 and TRBJ1-2, with TRBD1 matching over 12 bases. Unmatched junction bases numbered 4, after V lost 5 bases and J lost 3 bases. The CDR3 sequence is 14 residues long. The germline CDR1 and CDR2 sequences are SQVTM and ANQGSEA. This CDR3 reads CSVSGTGGYYGYTF. Here the CDR3 DNA reads TGCAGCGTTTCCGGGACAGGGGGCTACTATGGCTACACCTTC.

The gene calls are TRBV27 and TRBJ1-2; D is unresolved. The CDR3 has 14 residues. The V gene lost 0 bases and the J gene lost 5 bases, with 10 bases spanning the gap. Germline CDR1 and CDR2: MNHEY and SMNVEV (reference sequence). The CDR3 nucleotides read TGTGCCAGCAGTTTATCAAGACGGACTTATGGCTACACCTTC. Translated: CASSLSRRTYGYTF.

This sequence joins TRBV5-1 and TRBJ1-1; possible D gene TRBD1, 5 bases. The CDR3 has 15 residues. The germline CDR1 and CDR2 sequences are SGHRS and YFSETQ. V was cut by 0 bases and J by 2 bases, with 11 bases left in between. The CDR3 reads CASSLAGGSNTEAFF. The DNA for the CDR3 is TGCGCCAGCAGCTTGGCCGGGGGGTCAAACACTGAAGCTTTCTTT.

The V and J genes are TRBV29-1 and TRBJ2-3; 13 bases are a match to TRBD2. Per germline, CDR1 SQVTM and CDR2 ANQGSEA. This CDR3 has 13 residues. The V gene end was trimmed by 6 bases and the J gene end by 6 bases; junction bases not matched to a gene: 3. CDR3 DNA sequence: TGCAGCGTCTCGACTAGCGGGAGGGATACGCAGTATTTT. Translated: CSVSTSGRDTQYF.

The chain couples TRBV4-1 to TRBJ1-3; D unclear. This CDR3 has 15 residues. Deletions cut 1 base from V and 5 bases from J, with 12 bases between. CDR1 and CDR2 from the germline V gene are MGHRA and YSYEKL. The CDR3 bases are TGCGCCAGCAGCCAAGTCCGACTCGGGAGAAACACCATATATTTT. This codes for CASSQVRLGRNTIYF.